The source of this T cell receptor beta chain is a study of T-cell reconstitution after alpha-beta-depleted transplantation in children. General observations from the study: Some patients owed their high day-60 TCRbeta diversity to surviving recipient T cells and thymic progenitors.

CDR3 length equals 14 residues. Germline lookup yields CDR1 SGHRS and CDR2 YFSETQ. The ends were cut back, 1 base at V and 0 bases at J, with 5 bases in the middle. The TCRbeta library incorporated unique molecular identifiers. TCRdb passed the PCR reads through MiXCR, listing each CDR3 protein once. The repertoire includes roughly 570,000 distinct CDR3 sequences, 25% to 30% of them detected once, and 30% to 40% sits in the top ten. This clonotype has only a few counts. What it binds is unknown. This sequence originates from a boy younger than two with Wiskott-Aldrich syndrome, due to receive a stem cell transplant. This specimen consisted of PBMCs, obtained before TCRalphabeta/CD19-depleted stem cell transplant. V and J are TRBV5-1 and TRBJ2-1; D is unclear. For the CDR3, the DNA is TGCGCCAGCAGCTTGCAGACCTCCTACAATGAGCAGTTCTTC. It codes for CASSLQTSYNEQFF.